The rows below give T cell receptor beta chains drawn from one sample of a study of tumor-infiltrating lymphocytes in localized non-small cell lung cancer. Only in-frame clones appear in the TCRdb table, and some are missing; sequencing was by immunoSEQ multiplex PCR. The sample contains roughly 13,000 clones, roughly four fifths of which appear only once. Specimen: lung tumor tissue. These receptors were collected from a human donor with non-small cell lung cancer. Each CDR3 is given with its conserved first and last residue. D genes are given only for firm matches. Expanded clones get a size class; other rows say once, few or many, or leave the size out.

d_call j_call v_call clone_size cdr3_nt cdr3_aa
- TRBJ2-3 TRBV9 once TGTGCCAGCAGCGTAGAGGCTGGGACGAACTATTGGGATACGCAGTATTTT CASSVEAGTNYWDTQYF
TRBD1 TRBJ1-1 TRBV30 - TGTGCCTGGAGTGTCGGGACAGGGGGTAGTGAAGCTTTCTTT CAWSVGTGGSEAFF
- TRBJ1-2 TRBV19 - TGTGCCAGTAGTGTGACTAACTATGGCTACACCTTC CASSVTNYGYTF
- TRBJ2-2 TRBV10-3 - TGTGCCACAACGGGAGCCCAGAACACCGGGGAGCTGTTTTTT CATTGAQNTGELFF
TRBD1 TRBJ1-5 TRBV19 - TGTGCCAGTAAGGGACAGGTTCTCCTCAGTCAGCCCCAGCATTTT CASKGQVLLSQPQHF
- TRBJ2-3 TRBV1 - TGCACCAGCAGCCAAGCGGCGGGGAGCACAGATACGCAGTATTTT CTSSQAAGSTDTQYF
- TRBJ1-2 TRBV28 - TGTGCCGGGGGGCGGGGTTACTATGGCTACACCTTC CAGGRGYYGYTF
TRBD2 TRBJ2-1 TRBV29-1 - TGCAGCGTTCTAACTAGCGGGGGGGGTGAGCAGTTCTTC CSVLTSGGGEQFF
- TRBJ2-3 TRBV2 - TGTGCCAGCAGTGGTCTACAGGGTGGAACAGATACGCAGTATTTT CASSGLQGGTDTQYF
- TRBJ2-6 TRBV5-1 - TGCGCCAGCAGGGTAGGAGCCACTGGGGCCAACGTCCTGACTTTC CASRVGATGANVLTF
TRBD1 TRBJ1-4 TRBV18 - TGTGCCAGCTCACCACAGGGACAGACTAATGAAAAACTGTTTTTT CASSPQGQTNEKLFF
TRBD2 TRBJ2-2 TRBV7-3 - TGTGCCAGCAGCTTACCGGGGGGGCCGAGGACCGGGGAGCTGTTTTTT CASSLPGGPRTGELFF
TRBD2 TRBJ2-1 TRBV11-3 - TGTGCCAGCAGCGACAGGACTAGCGGGGATGAGCAGTTCTTC CASSDRTSGDEQFF
TRBD1 TRBJ2-2 TRBV5-1 - TGCGCCAGCAGCCCGCGGACAGGGGATGCCGGGGAGCTGTTTTTT CASSPRTGDAGELFF
- TRBJ2-3 TRBV4-2 - TGTGCCAGCAGCCAAGACGGTAGGAGCACAGATACGCAGTATTTT CASSQDGRSTDTQYF
TRBD2 TRBJ2-1 TRBV7-3 - TGTGCCAGCAGCTTAGGGGGACTAGCGGGAGCACAGTTCTTC CASSLGGLAGAQFF
TRBD2 TRBJ2-7 TRBV6-6 few TGTGCCAGCAGTTACTCCTCGGGGGGGCATTCCTACGAGCAGTACTTC CASSYSSGGHSYEQYF
TRBD1 TRBJ2-7 TRBV7-8 - TGTGCCAGCAGCCTGAACAGGGGTCCTGGCGAGCAGTACTTC CASSLNRGPGEQYF
- TRBJ1-1 TRBV4-2 - TGTGCCAGCAGCCAAGATCTTGGACAGATGAACACTGAAGCTTTCTTT CASSQDLGQMNTEAFF
- TRBJ1-1 TRBV10-3 - TGTGCCATCAGTGAGCGGGGAGGCACCACTGAAGCTTTCTTT CAISERGGTTEAFF
- TRBJ1-4 TRBV5-4 once TGTGCCAGCAGCTTGGCGGGATGGGAGGCCGGTGAAAAACTGTTTTTT CASSLAGWEAGEKLFF
- TRBJ1-2 TRBV7-2 - TGTGCCAGCAGCTTTGACAGGAAGCGGGGCTACACCTTC CASSFDRKRGYTF
TRBD2 TRBJ2-3 TRBV5-1 - TGCGCCAGCAGCTTGGGACTAGCCAGCACAGATACGCAGTATTTT CASSLGLASTDTQYF
- TRBJ1-1 TRBV14 - TGTGCCAGCAGCCCCCGCGTGAACACTGAAGCTTTCTTT CASSPRVNTEAFF
TRBD2 TRBJ2-3 TRBV13 - TGTGCCAGCAGCTTCGGACTAGCGGTCGGGGATACGCAGTATTTT CASSFGLAVGDTQYF
- TRBJ2-4 TRBV5-8 - TGTGCCAGCAGCCCAACTAGAGACATTCAGTACTTC CASSPTRDIQYF
- TRBJ1-2 TRBV11-2 - TGTGCCAGCAGCTCCCAGGGACAAAGATACACCTTC CASSSQGQRYTF
- TRBJ2-7 TRBV28 - TGTGCCAGCAGTTTAGTCGAGAACAGGCGTTACGAGCAGTACTTC CASSLVENRRYEQYF
- TRBJ2-1 TRBV11-2 - TGTGCCAGCAGCTTAGGTTTGGAGCGTCTGAATGAGCAGTTCTTC CASSLGLERLNEQFF
- TRBJ2-1 TRBV7-9 - TGTGCCAGCAGCTTAGGGACAGCTCAGAACAATGAGCAGTTCTTC CASSLGTAQNNEQFF
- TRBJ2-6 TRBV1 once TGCACCAGCAGCCAATTGGGTGGGCCCCTCTCTGGGGCCAACGTCCTGACTTTC CTSSQLGGPLSGANVLTF
- TRBJ1-2 TRBV5-4 - TGTGCCAGCAGCTTGGCCAAGGGCCCCACTAACTATGGCTACACCTTC CASSLAKGPTNYGYTF
TRBD1 TRBJ1-6 TRBV5-1 - TGCGCCAGCAGCCCTGACAGGGGTAATTCACCCCTCCACTTT CASSPDRGNSPLHF
TRBD2 TRBJ2-2 TRBV19 - TGTGCCAGTAGTATAACCACTAGCGACACCGGGGAGCTGTTTTTT CASSITTSDTGELFF
TRBD1 TRBJ2-7 TRBV28 - TGTGCCAGCAGTCATCCCGGGACAGGGGTTCCCTACGAGCAGTACTTC CASSHPGTGVPYEQYF
TRBD1 TRBJ1-1 TRBV5-1 - TGCGCCAGCAGCTTTGGGGCAGGGGGGGACACTGAAGCTTTCTTT CASSFGAGGDTEAFF
- TRBJ2-2 TRBV5-1 - TGCGCCAGCAGCTCGGGATCGGCAGCGGAGCTCACCGGGGAGCTGTTTTTT CASSSGSAAELTGELFF
- TRBJ1-6 TRBV7-2 once TGTGCCAGCAGCTTAATATCGGGCCCAGGGTCACCCCTCCACTTT CASSLISGPGSPLHF
TRBD1 TRBJ2-5 TRBV7-6 - TGTGCCAGCAGTCGGGACAGGGCTCAAGAGACCCAGTACTTC CASSRDRAQETQYF
- TRBJ1-2 TRBV28 few TGTGCCAGCACCTCGGGGGGACTTGGCTACACCTTC CASTSGGLGYTF
- TRBJ2-7 TRBV6-5 - TGTGCCAGCAGCGGGTCGGGGGAGCAGTACTTC CASSGSGEQYF
TRBD1 TRBJ1-2 TRBV5-4 - TGTGCCAGCAGTAGGGACAGAGTTCCTAACTATGGCTACACCTTC CASSRDRVPNYGYTF
- TRBJ2-1 TRBV29-1 - TGCAGCGTTGAAGAAGTAATAGGGCTAGGCAATGAGCAGTTCTTC CSVEEVIGLGNEQFF
TRBD2 TRBJ2-7 TRBV15 - TGTGCCACCAGCAGACCCGGGAGGGGGGGATACGAGCAGTACTTC CATSRPGRGGYEQYF